Only a few counts were recorded for the clone carrying this TCR beta chain. The antigen remains undetermined. Germline V CDR1 and CDR2: MNHEY, SVGAGI. This CDR3 is built from 11 residues. Trimming shortened V by 6 bases and J by 4 bases, and 4 bases separated the two germline ends. Preparation of the TCRbeta library was carried out with unique molecular identifiers. TCRdb reprocessed the PCR reads with MiXCR, giving one entry per CDR3 protein. The sample records around 300,000 distinct CDR3 sequences, approximately 20% being singletons. The data were obtained in a study of T-cell reconstitution after alpha-beta-depleted transplantation in children. Study-wide results and limits: Several hundred graft clones that had expanded were reportedly the source of alpha-beta T cells about two months after transplant. Diversity and T-cell counts at one year after transplant derived mostly from new T cells. Certain patients had high TCRbeta diversity at day 60, and it came from recipient T cells and thymic progenitors that survived.

The sequence was obtained from a male patient under 18 who had a stem cell transplant for acute lymphoblastic leukemia, so the T cells may come from the graft donor. The rearrangement uses TRBV6-5 and TRBJ1-3; D gene uncertain. The sample in question was PBMCs, mostly from graft donor cells, obtained 180 days after TCRalphabeta/CD19-depleted stem cell transplant. DNA for the CDR3: TGTGCCAGCAGAGAGGGAAACACCATATATTTT. Translating gives CASREGNTIYF.